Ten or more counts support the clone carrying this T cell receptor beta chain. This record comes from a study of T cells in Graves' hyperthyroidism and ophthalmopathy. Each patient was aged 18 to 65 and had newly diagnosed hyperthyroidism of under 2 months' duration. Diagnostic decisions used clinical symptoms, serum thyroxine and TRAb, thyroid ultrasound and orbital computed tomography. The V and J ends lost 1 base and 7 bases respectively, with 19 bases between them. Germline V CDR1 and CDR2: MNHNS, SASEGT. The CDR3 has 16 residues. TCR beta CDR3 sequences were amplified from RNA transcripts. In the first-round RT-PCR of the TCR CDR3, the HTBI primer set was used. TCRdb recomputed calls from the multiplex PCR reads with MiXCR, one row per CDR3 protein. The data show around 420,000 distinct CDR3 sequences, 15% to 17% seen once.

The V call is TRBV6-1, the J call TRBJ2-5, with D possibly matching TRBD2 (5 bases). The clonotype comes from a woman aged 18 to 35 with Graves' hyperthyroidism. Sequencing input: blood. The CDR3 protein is CASSEVQADSEGTQYF. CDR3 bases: TGTGCCAGCAGTGAAGTACAAGCGGACTCCGAAGGGACCCAGTACTTC.